This T cell receptor beta chain was identified in a study of early T cells in non-severe SARS-CoV-2 infection. TCRdb re-analysed the 5' RACE reads in MiXCR, keeping a single row per CDR3 protein. The sample holds 61,000 or so distinct CDR3 sequences; about 11% are singletons and the top ten take over 1%. Germline CDR1 is SGHRS and CDR2 is YFSETQ. The CDR3 spans 15 residues. Between the trimmed V and J ends, which lost 0 bases and 1 base, there was a span of 10 bases. This clonotype appeared a few times. The source material was whole blood, sampled at baseline. This TCR came from an adult who was a healthcare worker with PCR-confirmed SARS-CoV-2 infection or an uninfected control (not recorded which). The donor label of this sample is uncertain. The chain joins TRBV5-1 to TRBJ1-1, with D possibly TRBD1 on 5 matching bases. The CDR3: CASSLEGRGNTEAFF. CDR3 DNA sequence: TGCGCCAGCAGCTTGGAGGGACGCGGGAACACTGAAGCTTTCTTT.